A single T cell receptor beta chain is shown here with its context. The antigen is unknown. The sample originates from a study of siplizumab effects on memory and regulatory T cells. Study observations and caveats: The majority of clones, roughly 75-97% of proliferating CD4+ or CD8+ clones, lacked an assignable naive or memory phenotype. Naive T cells apparently outstripped memory cells in diversity and seemed major alloresponse contributors.

The CDR3 has 11 residues. Germline loops: CDR1 SQVTM, CDR2 ANQGSEA. V gave up 6 bases and J gave up 7 bases, with 12 bases separating them. Each sample contributed approximately 96,000 TCR templates to the assay. Measured with immunoSEQ multiplex PCR; TCRdb has only the in-frame clones, and not every one. Of more than 85,000 clones listed, approximately 90% are singletons. The specimen sequenced was CD4+ T cells sorted from blood. The rearrangement uses TRBV29-1 and TRBJ1-2; no clear D. This sequence originates from a human donor in good health. In DNA form, the CDR3 reads TGCAGCGTGGTGCTCAGGAGTGGCTACACCTTC. Its protein is CSVVLRSGYTF.